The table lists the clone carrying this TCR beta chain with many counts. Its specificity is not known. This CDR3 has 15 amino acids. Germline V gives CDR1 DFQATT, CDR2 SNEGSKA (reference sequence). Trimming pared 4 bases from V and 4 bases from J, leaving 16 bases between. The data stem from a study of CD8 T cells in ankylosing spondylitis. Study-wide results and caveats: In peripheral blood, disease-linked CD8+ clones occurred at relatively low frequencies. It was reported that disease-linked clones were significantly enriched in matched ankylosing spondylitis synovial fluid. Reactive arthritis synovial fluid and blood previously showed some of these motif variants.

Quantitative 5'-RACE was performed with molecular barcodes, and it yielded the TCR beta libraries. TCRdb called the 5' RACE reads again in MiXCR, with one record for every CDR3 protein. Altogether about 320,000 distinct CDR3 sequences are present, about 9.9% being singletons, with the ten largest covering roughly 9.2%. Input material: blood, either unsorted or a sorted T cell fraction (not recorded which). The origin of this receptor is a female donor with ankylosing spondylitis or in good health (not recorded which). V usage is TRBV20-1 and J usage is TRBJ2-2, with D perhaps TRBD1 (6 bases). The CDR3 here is CSAMRTAPSTGELFF. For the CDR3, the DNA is TGCAGTGCTATGCGGACAGCCCCCAGCACCGGGGAGCTGTTTTTT.